This T cell receptor beta chain was retrieved from a study of blood T cell repertoires in COVID-19. CDR1 MRHNA and CDR2 SNTAGT come from the germline V gene. This CDR3 spans 14 amino acids. V was pared by 4 bases and J by 0 bases, with 8 bases between. This clone was counted once. Under the authors' procedure: Estimates of nucleated cell counts were drawn from the amplification of reference gene primers. Assay used: immunoSEQ multiplex PCR; TCRdb lists only in-frame clones, some missing. That table gives V, J and clone size, and the DNA gave D and trimming. The sample has about 110,000 clones, over 75% seen once; the top ten hold 1.5% to 1.8%.

This sequence was found in a man between 45 and 60 years old with acute or convalescent COVID-19. This sequence joins TRBV6-4 and TRBJ2-3; D remains ambiguous. Sequenced material: peripheral blood. CDR3 DNA sequence: TGTGCCAGCAGTGTTACAGAGAGCACAGATACGCAGTATTTT. Translating it yields CASSVTESTDTQYF.